Listed here are 17 T cell receptor beta chains from one sample, sequenced in a study of blood T cell repertoires in COVID-19. This table comes from immunoSEQ multiplex PCR, and its TCRdb copy is limited to in-frame clones, with some not included. Of 60,000 to 65,000 clones detected, around 83% appear once; the ten largest clones hold around 9.6%. The source material was peripheral blood. Receptor source: a man in his fifties or sixties with COVID-19, enrolled during active disease.

This clone has a handful of counts. CDR3 in amino acids: CASSPSRDRIRSPLHF. CDR3 coding DNA: TGTGCCAGCTCACCCTCCCGGGACAGGATCAGGTCACCCCTCCACTTT. The chain has TRBV18 and TRBJ1-6; 8 nucleotides agree with TRBD1. J lost 10 bases, V lost 3 bases, and 11 bases had no gene match. The CDR3 has 16 amino acids. Germline V lookup: CDR1 KGHSH, CDR2 LQKENI. The full variable domain, completed using reference TRBV18 and TRBJ1-6, is NAGVMQNPRHLVRRRGQEARLRCSPMKGHSHVYWYRQLPEEGLKFMVYLQKENIIDESGMPKERFSAEFPKEGPSILRIQQVVRGDSAAYFCASSPSRDRIRSPLHFGNGTRLTVT.

The chain carries TRBV24-1 and TRBJ2-1; 7 bases are shared with TRBD2. The germline gives CDR1 KGHDR, CDR2 SFDVKD. This CDR3 contains 15 residues. The ends lost 4 bases at V and 1 base at J; junction bases unmatched: 3. For the CDR3, the DNA is TGTGCCACCAGTGACACAGCGGGGTCCTACAATGAGCAGTTCTTC. It specifies CATSDTAGSYNEQFF.

The chain joins TRBV18 to TRBJ1-1; TRBD1 might be the D (5 bases). V lost 3 bases, J lost 6 bases, and 11 bases lay in between. The CDR3 is made up of 13 amino acids. The germline CDR1 and CDR2 sequences are KGHSH and LQKENI. The CDR3 DNA reads as TGTGCCAGCTCACCTCGACAGAGGTCTGAAGCTTTCTTT. As protein: CASSPRQRSEAFF.

The V and J genes are TRBV6-5 and TRBJ2-7, with 12 positions matching TRBD1. The CDR3 has 13 residues. Unmatched junction bases numbered 2, after V lost 6 bases and J lost 5 bases. CDR1 and CDR2 (germline): MNHEY, SVGAGI. CDR3 loop: CASRGTGGNEQYF. DNA for the CDR3: TGTGCCAGCAGGGGGACAGGGGGCAACGAGCAGTACTTC.

V gene TRBV6-5 combines with J gene TRBJ2-2; D uncertain. Per the germline V gene, CDR1 is MNHEY and CDR2 is SVGAGI. The CDR3 loop spans 14 amino acids. Trimming took off 4 bases at V and 0 bases at J, with 6 bases between the two ends. CDR3 region: CASSSSPNTGELFF. For the CDR3, the DNA is TGTGCCAGCAGTTCCAGTCCGAACACCGGGGAGCTGTTTTTT.

This chain uses TRBV21-1 with TRBJ2-1; TRBD2 was called by the table and not checked on the DNA. TRBV21-1 represents a pseudogene. CDR3 length equals 13 residues. The DNA for the CDR3 is TGTGCCAGGCGGATAGTCTCCTACAATGAGCAGTTCTTC. Amino acid sequence: CARRIVSYNEQFF.

The chain combines TRBV29-1 with TRBJ2-5; 8 bases map to TRBD2. Germline values: CDR1 SQVTM, CDR2 ANQGSEA. V dropped 7 bases and J dropped 1; count of bases not matched to a gene: 11. CDR3 length: 15 amino acids. The CDR3 loop reads CSAPPLAGTQETQYF. The CDR3 DNA is TGCAGCGCCCCCCCCCTAGCGGGTACCCAAGAGACCCAGTACTTC.

The chain employs TRBV4-1 and TRBJ1-4; D is unresolved. V lost 0 bases to trimming and J lost 3 bases, with 8 bases between them. CDR3 length equals 15 residues. Germline V gene data show CDR1 as MGHRA and CDR2 as YSYEKL. The CDR3 region is CASSQETAANEKLFF. DNA of the CDR3: TGCGCCAGCAGCCAAGAAACCGCAGCTAATGAAAAACTGTTTTTT.

This clone was detected only once. The rearrangement joins TRBV7-3 to TRBJ2-7, with TRBD2 matching 8 bases. The CDR3 length is 13 residues. Germline V gives CDR1 SGHTA, CDR2 FQGTGA. Germline trimming cut 0 bases from V and 7 bases from J; bases unmatched to any gene: 2. CDR3 residues: CASSLTSGTEQYF. The CDR3 nucleotides read TGTGCCAGCAGCTTAACTAGCGGGACAGAGCAGTACTTC.

The chain has TRBV3-1 (or the pseudogene TRBV3-2) and TRBJ2-5, with 9 bases fitting TRBD2. Germline CDR1 and CDR2: LGHDT and YNNKEL (reference sequence). The CDR3 is made up of 14 amino acids. The J segment lost 4 bases and the V segment lost 4 bases, leaving 4 bases of the junction unmatched. The CDR3 reads CASSRRGGGETQYF. The DNA for the CDR3 is TGTGCCAGCAGCCGGCGGGGGGGAGGAGAGACCCAGTACTTC.

The rearrangement uses TRBV6-5 and TRBJ1-4; 8 bases align to TRBD1. From germline, CDR1 is MNHEY and CDR2 SVGAGI. Trimming removed 5 bases from V and 5 bases from J; junction bases left unmatched: 7. The CDR3 runs 15 residues. The DNA of the CDR3 is TGTGCCAGCAGTCCCCGGACAGGGACAAATGAAAAACTGTTTTTT. It translates to CASSPRTGTNEKLFF.

The chain is built from TRBV27 and TRBJ1-4; D remains unclear. The ends were cut back, 2 bases at V and 3 bases at J, with 10 bases in the middle. The CDR3 is made up of 15 amino acids. The germline gives CDR1 MNHEY, CDR2 SMNVEV (reference sequence). The CDR3 DNA sequence: TGTGCCAGCAGTTTAGTGGGCCCACCTAATGAAAAACTGTTTTTT. Translating it yields CASSLVGPPNEKLFF. The entire variable domain, with the rest obtained from reference TRBV27 and TRBJ1-4, is as follows: EAQVTQNPRYLITVTGKKLTVTCSQNMNHEYMSWYRQDPGLGLRQIYYSMNVEVTDKGDVPEGYKVSRKEKRNFPLILESPSPNQTSLYFCASSLVGPPNEKLFFGSGTQLSVL.

This chain connects TRBV2 to TRBJ1-1, with no clear D. The V gene's germline CDR1 is SNHLY and CDR2 FYNNEI. CDR3 size: 16 residues. The V and J ends lost 1 base and 4 bases respectively, with 16 bases between them. The CDR3: CASSEDSGQGGTEAFF. The CDR3 DNA reads as TGTGCCAGCAGTGAAGATAGCGGCCAAGGAGGCACTGAAGCTTTCTTT. Using reference TRBV2 and TRBJ1-1 for the parts outside the CDR3, the full variable domain is EPEVTQTPSHQVTQMGQEVILRCVPISNHLYFYWYRQILGQKVEFLVSFYNNEISEKSEIFDDQFSVERPDGSNFTLKIRSTKLEDSAMYFCASSEDSGQGGTEAFFGQGTRLTVV.

This sequence joins TRBV21-1 and TRBJ2-7; the tabulated D call, TRBD2, remains unverified against the DNA. TRBV21-1 constitutes a pseudogene. The CDR3 is 14 residues long. The CDR3 loop is CASSKEPNSYEQYF. CDR3 DNA sequence: TGTGCCAGCAGCAAGGAGCCGAACTCCTACGAGCAGTACTTC.

The chain is built from TRBV4-3 and TRBJ1-6, with 11 bases fitting TRBD1. CDR1 and CDR2 (germline): LGHNA, YSLEER. Trimming cost V 4 bases and J 10 bases; bases outside gene matches: 6. The CDR3 runs to 15 residues. The CDR3 DNA reads as TGCGCCAGCAGCCCAGGGGACAGGGGGAAATCACCCCTCCACTTT. Translated, it gives CASSPGDRGKSPLHF.

The CDR3 nucleotides read TGTGCCAGCAGCTTAGCGGGAGGGCGCAATGAGCAGTTCTTC. Its translation is CASSLAGGRNEQFF. The chain links TRBV7-3 to TRBJ2-1, with TRBD2 matching 9 bases. The CDR3 is made up of 14 amino acids. CDR1 and CDR2 (germline): SGHTA, FQGTGA. V gave up 2 bases and J gave up 6 bases; unmatched junction bases: 2.

V usage is TRBV11-2 and J usage is TRBJ1-5; the match to TRBD1 covers 7 bases. The CDR3 extends over 15 amino acids. Germline V gene data show CDR1 as SGHAT and CDR2 as FQNNGV. V lost 5 bases to trimming and J lost 0 bases; unmatched junction nucleotides: 4. The CDR3 here is CASSLGTVSNQPQHF. CDR3 in DNA: TGTGCCAGCAGCCTGGGGACAGTTAGCAATCAGCCCCAGCATTTT. The complete variable domain, with remaining parts taken from reference TRBV11-2 and TRBJ1-5, reads EAGVAQSPRYKIIEKRQSVAFWCNPISGHATLYWYQQILGQGPKLLIQFQNNGVVDDSQLPKDRFSAERLKGVDSTLKIQPAKLEDSAVYLCASSLGTVSNQPQHFGDGTRLSIL.